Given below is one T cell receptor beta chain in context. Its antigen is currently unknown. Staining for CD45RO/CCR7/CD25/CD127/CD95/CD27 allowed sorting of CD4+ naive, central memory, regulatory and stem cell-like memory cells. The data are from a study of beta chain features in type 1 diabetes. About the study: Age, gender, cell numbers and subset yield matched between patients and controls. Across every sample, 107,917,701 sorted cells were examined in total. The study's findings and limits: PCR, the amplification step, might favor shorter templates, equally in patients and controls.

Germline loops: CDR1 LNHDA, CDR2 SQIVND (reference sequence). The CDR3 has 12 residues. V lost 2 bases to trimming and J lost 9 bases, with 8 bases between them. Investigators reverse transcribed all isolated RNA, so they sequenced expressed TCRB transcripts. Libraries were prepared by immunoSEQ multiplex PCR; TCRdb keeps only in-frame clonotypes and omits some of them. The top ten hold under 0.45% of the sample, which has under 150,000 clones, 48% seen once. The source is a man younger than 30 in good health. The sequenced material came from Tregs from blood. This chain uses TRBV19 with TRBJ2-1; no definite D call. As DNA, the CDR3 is TGTGCCAGTAGTATATCTCCCCGTGAGCAGTTCTTC. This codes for CASSISPREQFF.